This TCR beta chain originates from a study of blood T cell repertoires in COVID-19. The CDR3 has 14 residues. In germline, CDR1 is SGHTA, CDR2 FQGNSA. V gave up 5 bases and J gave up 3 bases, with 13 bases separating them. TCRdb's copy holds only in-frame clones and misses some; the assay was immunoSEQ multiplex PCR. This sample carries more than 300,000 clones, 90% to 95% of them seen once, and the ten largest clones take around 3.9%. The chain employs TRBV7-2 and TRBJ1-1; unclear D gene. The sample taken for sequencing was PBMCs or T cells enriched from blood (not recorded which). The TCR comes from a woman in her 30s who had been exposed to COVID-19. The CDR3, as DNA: TGTGCCAGCAGCCCTAATTTTCGGGACACTGAAGCTTTCTTT. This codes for CASSPNFRDTEAFF.